This T cell receptor (beta chain) was retrieved from a study of CDR3 diversity in severe acne (dated by TCRdb to the late 2010s). This clonotype appeared many times. Its cognate antigen has yet to be identified. No per-base quality is available; no much larger clone lies one base away. The library was produced with PCR. The reads were generated on an Illumina HiSeq 2000. TCRdb reanalyzed the raw reads on its own, using fastp at Q25 for trimming and MiXCR for clone calling, and kept in-frame beta chains. When rows share a CDR3 protein, they turn into one entry using the most common DNA and genes. The sample table records about 85,000 distinct CDR3 sequences; 45% to 55% of these occur just once. Of the sample, around 10% falls within the top ten clones. Measured from the cysteine to the phenylalanine, the CDR3 is 16 residues long. Only the CDR3 DNA is retained, 48 bases long and in frame from the first base. V is trimmed back by 4 bases and J by 9 bases, and the junction contains 15 bases that no gene match accounts for. CDR1 and CDR2 are read off the germline V gene as SGHRS and YFSETQ.

The clonotype was recovered from a male donor in good health, serving as a control. What was sequenced was blood. The rearranged chain carries TRBV5-1 and TRBJ1-4, with 7 bases matching TRBD1. The CDR3 protein sequence reads: CASSIGPGQTKKKLFF. The DNA sequence is TGCGCCAGCAGCATAGGACCGGGACAGACAAAAAAAAAACTGTTTTTT.